This TCR beta chain was recovered during a study of control samples from healthy donors and cancer patients (dated by TCRdb to the early 2020s). Receptors were amplified or captured by the immunoSEQ multiplex PCR assay. TCRdb retrieved this table from immuneACCESS and kept in-frame rearrangements only. Not all clones are present; in checked studies, unresolved V genes account for under half, and no reason is known for the remainder. This sample lists roughly 120,000 clones; 80% to 90% were detected once. The top ten hold about 1% of the sample. Based on its abundance in the sample, this clone is medium-sized (0.01 to 0.1%). Its antigen is unknown. No much larger clonotype is one base removed from it; base qualities were not supplied. From its cysteine to its phenylalanine, the CDR3 spans 16 amino acids. Only the CDR3 DNA stays, 48 bases, in frame from base 1. V lost 3 bases and J lost 2 bases, and the count of bases not matched to a germline gene is 6. As encoded in the germline V gene (reference sequence), CDR1 is LNHDA while CDR2 is SQIVND.

This TCR was recovered from a woman between 50 and 59 years old with colorectal cancer. Sequencing was performed on PBMCs. The V gene is TRBV19 and the J gene is TRBJ2-3, with TRBD2 matching 9 junction bases. CDR3 loop: CASSIIAGADTDTQYF. The bases read TGTGCCAGTAGTATCATAGCGGGAGCGGACACAGATACGCAGTATTTT.